A single sample gave rise to the 15 T cell receptor beta chains below, sequenced in a study of T cell responses to AZD1222 COVID-19 vaccine. The protocol was immunoSEQ multiplex PCR, while the TCRdb copy is restricted to in-frame clones and leaves out a portion. Here the sample spans over 120,000 clones, more than 85% being singletons. Source: peripheral blood, taken on day 0 of AZD1222 vaccination. The receptors derive from an adult in good health.

The genes are TRBV5-4 and TRBJ2-1; D is perhaps TRBD1 or TRBD2 (6 bases each). The germline V gene has CDR1 SGHNT and CDR2 YYREEE (reference sequence). The germline V and J ends were trimmed by 2 bases and 1 base, with 13 bases remaining between them. This CDR3 has 16 residues. For the CDR3, the DNA is TGTGCCAGCAGCTTACTATTAGGGGGGTCCTACAATGAGCAGTTCTTC. It specifies CASSLLLGGSYNEQFF. The complete variable domain, with remaining parts taken from reference TRBV5-4 and TRBJ2-1, reads ETGVTQSPTHLIKTRGQQVTLRCSSQSGHNTVSWYQQALGQGPQFIFQYYREEENGRGNFPPRFSGLQFPNYSSELNVNALELDDSALYLCASSLLLGGSYNEQFFGPGTRLTVL.

This rearrangement joins TRBV29-1 to TRBJ1-1; TRBD1 matches 7 bases. Germline V gives CDR1 SQVTM, CDR2 ANQGSEA. The CDR3 covers 14 residues. The J segment lost 1 base and the V segment lost 7 bases, leaving 9 bases of the junction unmatched. DNA for the CDR3: TGCAGCGCCCACAGGGGATCGCCGAACACTGAAGCTTTCTTT. It specifies CSAHRGSPNTEAFF.

J is TRBJ1-4 and V is TRBV9; a weak D match, TRBD1 (5 bases). V was cut by 3 bases and J by 8 bases, with 14 bases left in between. CDR3 size: 14 residues. Germline V gene data show CDR1 as SGDLS and CDR2 as YYNGEE. The CDR3 region is CASSAPGRDEKLFF. The CDR3 coding sequence is TGTGCCAGCAGCGCTCCAGGGAGAGACGAAAAACTGTTTTTT.

The rearrangement links TRBV3-1 (or the pseudogene TRBV3-2) to TRBJ2-1; 8 bases line up with TRBD2. The CDR3 has 15 residues. Per germline, CDR1 LGHDT and CDR2 YNNKEL (reference sequence). After removal of 0 bases from V and 2 bases from J, the junction contained 0 bases not matched to a gene. The CDR3 loop is CASSQDGGAYNEQFF. The CDR3 coding sequence is TGTGCCAGCAGCCAAGACGGGGGGGCCTACAATGAGCAGTTCTTC.

This clone was seen only once. This chain joins TRBV6-5 and TRBJ2-7; 8 nucleotides line up with TRBD1. This CDR3 has 15 amino acids. From germline, CDR1 is MNHEY and CDR2 SVGAGI. With V trimmed by 3 bases and J by 3 bases, 7 bases remained unmatched. The CDR3 region is CASSYSPTGGYEQYF. DNA of the CDR3: TGTGCCAGCAGTTATTCACCTACAGGGGGCTACGAGCAGTACTTC.

The chain uses TRBV5-4 and TRBJ1-2; 7 bases align to TRBD1. Germline CDR1 SGHNT, CDR2 YYREEE (reference sequence). V was clipped by 3 bases and J by 8 bases; unmatched bases: 7. The CDR3 loop spans 13 amino acids. CDR3 amino acids: CASSYDRVGGYTF. The CDR3 DNA is TGTGCCAGCAGCTACGACAGGGTAGGAGGCTACACCTTC.

This clone appeared once. The chain joins TRBV9 to TRBJ1-2; D may be TRBD1 (5 bases). V was shortened by 4 bases and J by 3 bases, with 13 bases between the two germline ends. Germline V gene lookup returns CDR1 SGDLS and CDR2 YYNGEE. The CDR3 runs 14 residues. CDR3 coding DNA: TGTGCCAGCAGCAAAGGGACTGAACACTATGGCTACACCTTC. Translation gives CASSKGTEHYGYTF.

The rearrangement links TRBV3-1 (or the pseudogene TRBV3-2) to TRBJ2-7; possibly TRBD1 or TRBD2 for D (6 bases each). The CDR3 sequence is 17 residues long. The V gene lost 2 bases and the J gene lost 3 bases, with 20 bases spanning the gap. CDR1 and CDR2 from the germline V gene are LGHDT and YNNKEL (reference sequence). The CDR3 coding sequence is TGTGCCAGCAGCCAACCCGGCAAGGGGGGTCATGTCTACGAGCAGTACTTC. Translating gives CASSQPGKGGHVYEQYF.

The V and J genes are TRBV9 and TRBJ1-1; D unclear. This CDR3 comprises 12 residues. Germline lookup yields CDR1 SGDLS and CDR2 YYNGEE. Trimming shortened V by 4 bases and J by 3 bases, and 7 bases separated the two germline ends. CDR3 DNA: TGTGCCAGCAGCTCGGACCACACTGAAGCTTTCTTT. Translation: CASSSDHTEAFF.

This rearrangement joins TRBV7-9 to TRBJ1-4; 8 nucleotides agree with TRBD1. The CDR3 is 16 residues long. Germline V gene sequence: CDR1 SEHNR, CDR2 FQNEAQ (reference sequence). Germline trimming cut 3 bases from V and 7 bases from J; bases unmatched to any gene: 10. CDR3 in DNA: TGTGCCAGCAGCTTCAGACAGGGGCAAATGAGTGAAAAACTGTTTTTT. Amino acids: CASSFRQGQMSEKLFF.

This clone was recorded once. The rearrangement joins TRBV7-6 to TRBJ1-1, with a weak D call TRBD1 (5 bases). The CDR3 sequence is 13 residues long. V was pared by 1 base and J by 6 bases, with 9 bases between. CDR1 and CDR2 from the germline V gene are SGHVS and FNYEAQ. CDR3 sequence: CASSLGGDSEAFF. CDR3 DNA sequence: TGTGCCAGCAGCTTAGGTGGGGACTCTGAAGCTTTCTTT.

This sequence joins TRBV14 and TRBJ2-7; maybe TRBD1 (7 bases). The CDR3 has 14 amino acids. The V and J ends lost 2 bases and 4 bases respectively, with 12 bases between them. CDR1 is SGHDN and CDR2 is FVKESK in the germline V gene. CDR3 residues: CASSQWPGGYEQYF. The CDR3 nucleotides read TGTGCCAGCAGCCAATGGCCAGGGGGGTACGAGCAGTACTTC.

The genes are TRBV19 and TRBJ1-3; D gene ambiguous. There are 13 residues in the CDR3. Germline values: CDR1 LNHDA, CDR2 SQIVND (reference sequence). V was clipped by 5 bases and J by 0 bases, with 5 bases between them. The CDR3 loop reads CASSGDSGNTIYF. CDR3 bases: TGTGCCAGTAGTGGGGACTCTGGAAACACCATATATTTT.

The chain has TRBV30 and TRBJ2-7, with D perhaps being TRBD1 or TRBD2 (6 bases each). Germline assignment: CDR1 GTSNPN and CDR2 SVGIG (reference sequence). V lost 0 bases and J lost 3, with 15 bases in between. This CDR3 is built from 15 residues. The CDR3 DNA reads TGTGCCTGGAGTGTGGGGGGCCAGGATCACTACGAGCAGTACTTC. This encodes CAWSVGGQDHYEQYF.

CDR3 sequence reads: CASSHLRGKTQYF. The CDR3 DNA reads as TGCGCCAGCAGCCACCTGAGGGGCAAGACCCAGTACTTC. The chain carries TRBV4-3 and TRBJ2-5, with D perhaps matching TRBD1 or TRBD2 (5 bases each). This CDR3 has 13 residues. V was trimmed by 3 bases and J by 6 bases, leaving 11 bases between them. The germline gives CDR1 LGHNA, CDR2 YSLEER.